Listed below are T cell receptor beta chains from one sample, sequenced in a study of shared clonotypes between healthy human individuals. Assay used: immunoSEQ multiplex PCR; TCRdb lists only in-frame clones, some missing. The sample includes more than 2,000,000 clones, just over 90% of them seen just once. The sequencing input was naive CD4+ T cells sorted from blood. The receptors were sampled from a man between 18 and 29 years old in good health. Both conserved end residues are part of each CDR3. A D gene is named only where the DNA matches it firmly. The listing skips clone size in some rows; elsewhere it reads once, few, many or a size class.

abundance: NA; v_gene: TRBV19; d_gene: NA; j_gene: TRBJ1-5; CDR3nt: TGTGCCACTCGAAGGGTGAATTTAGCCCATAGCAATCAGCCCCAGCATTTT; CDR3aa: CATRRVNLAHSNQPQHF
abundance: NA; v_gene: TRBV25-1; d_gene: TRBD1; j_gene: TRBJ2-2; CDR3nt: TGTGCCAGCAGAGGAGACAGGGGGAACACCGGGGAGCTGTTTTTT; CDR3aa: CASRGDRGNTGELFF
abundance: once; v_gene: TRBV6-5; d_gene: NA; j_gene: TRBJ2-1; CDR3nt: TGTGCCAGCAGTTACTCCCCGACAGGCCGTAACAATGAGCAGTTCTTC; CDR3aa: CASSYSPTGRNNEQFF
abundance: NA; v_gene: TRBV18; d_gene: NA; j_gene: TRBJ1-2; CDR3nt: TGTGCCAGCTCACCTCAAGTATCCGTTGCTAACTATGGCTACACCTTC; CDR3aa: CASSPQVSVANYGYTF
abundance: NA; v_gene: TRBV5-1; d_gene: NA; j_gene: TRBJ2-2; CDR3nt: TGCGCCAGCAGCTTGGGAGGGAACACCGGGGAGCTGTTTTTT; CDR3aa: CASSLGGNTGELFF
abundance: NA; v_gene: TRBV5-4; d_gene: TRBD1; j_gene: TRBJ2-5; CDR3nt: TGTGCCAGCAGCCAAGACAGGGGTCAAGAGACCCAGTACTTC; CDR3aa: CASSQDRGQETQYF
abundance: NA; v_gene: TRBV10-3; d_gene: NA; j_gene: TRBJ2-6; CDR3nt: TGTGCCATCAGTGGGCAGGGGTCTGGGGCCAACGTCCTGACTTTC; CDR3aa: CAISGQGSGANVLTF
abundance: NA; v_gene: TRBV27; d_gene: TRBD2; j_gene: TRBJ2-1; CDR3nt: TGTGCCAGCAGTTTGCGGGAGGGTCCATACAATGAGCAGTTCTTC; CDR3aa: CASSLREGPYNEQFF
abundance: NA; v_gene: TRBV7-5; d_gene: NA; j_gene: TRBJ2-5; CDR3nt: TGTGCCAGAAGCCATTCCGGGACTTTCCAAGAGACCCAGTACTTC; CDR3aa: CARSHSGTFQETQYF
abundance: NA; v_gene: TRBV5-1; d_gene: NA; j_gene: TRBJ1-5; CDR3nt: TGCGCCAGCAGCCGAGCGGGGGATTCCAATCAGCCCCAGCATTTT; CDR3aa: CASSRAGDSNQPQHF
abundance: NA; v_gene: TRBV10-3; d_gene: TRBD2; j_gene: TRBJ2-1; CDR3nt: TGTGCCATCAGGTTAAAAGCGGGAGGCGACAATGAGCAGTTCTTC; CDR3aa: CAIRLKAGGDNEQFF
abundance: NA; v_gene: TRBV11-2; d_gene: TRBD2; j_gene: TRBJ2-7; CDR3nt: TGTGCCAGCAGCCGGGAGGGGAACGAGCAGTACTTC; CDR3aa: CASSREGNEQYF
abundance: NA; v_gene: TRBV7-9; d_gene: NA; j_gene: TRBJ1-1; CDR3nt: TGTGCCAGCAGCTTAAGGTCGTTGAACACTGAAGCTTTCTTT; CDR3aa: CASSLRSLNTEAFF
abundance: NA; v_gene: TRBV27; d_gene: NA; j_gene: TRBJ1-4; CDR3nt: TGTGCCAGCAGTTCCAGGGCCAATGAAAAACTGTTTTTT; CDR3aa: CASSSRANEKLFF
abundance: NA; v_gene: TRBV5-4; d_gene: NA; j_gene: TRBJ2-3; CDR3nt: TGTGCCAGCAGTAACGAGTGGGCCCCAGATACGCAGTATTTT; CDR3aa: CASSNEWAPDTQYF
abundance: NA; v_gene: TRBV9; d_gene: TRBD1; j_gene: TRBJ2-2; CDR3nt: TGTGCCAGCACACCCGAGGGGGCAAACACCGGGGAGCTGTTTTTT; CDR3aa: CASTPEGANTGELFF
abundance: NA; v_gene: TRBV28; d_gene: NA; j_gene: TRBJ2-3; CDR3nt: TGTGCCAGCAGTCTGGGGACGGTTTATACGCAGTATTTT; CDR3aa: CASSLGTVYTQYF
abundance: NA; v_gene: TRBV2; d_gene: TRBD2; j_gene: TRBJ2-2; CDR3nt: TGTGCCAGCAGGAGGGAGCGGGAGGGCCGGAGGGAGCTGTTTTTT; CDR3aa: CASRREREGRRELFF
abundance: NA; v_gene: TRBV28; d_gene: NA; j_gene: TRBJ1-4; CDR3nt: TGTGCCAGCACCCTTGCCCGGGGGGCGGCGTCTAATGAAAAACTGTTTTTT; CDR3aa: CASTLARGAASNEKLFF
abundance: NA; v_gene: TRBV7-3; d_gene: NA; j_gene: TRBJ1-1; CDR3nt: TGTGCCAGCAGCAGCGGGACACTGAACACTGAAGCTTTCTTT; CDR3aa: CASSSGTLNTEAFF
abundance: NA; v_gene: TRBV7-9; d_gene: TRBD2; j_gene: TRBJ2-4; CDR3nt: TGTGCCAGCAGCTTTTGGCGGGGGGGTTCCTTAGCCAAAAACATTCAGTACTTC; CDR3aa: CASSFWRGGSLAKNIQYF
abundance: once; v_gene: TRBV7-9; d_gene: TRBD1; j_gene: TRBJ1-2; CDR3nt: TGTGCCAGCAGCTTAGGGGGGGACAGCAGCATCTATGGCTACACCTTC; CDR3aa: CASSLGGDSSIYGYTF
abundance: once; v_gene: TRBV27; d_gene: TRBD1; j_gene: TRBJ2-2; CDR3nt: TGTGCCAGCAGCGCCGGGACAGGGTTTAACACCGGGGAGCTGTTTTTT; CDR3aa: CASSAGTGFNTGELFF
abundance: NA; v_gene: TRBV5-4; d_gene: TRBD1; j_gene: TRBJ1-2; CDR3nt: TGTGCCAGCAGCTTGAGCCGGGACAGGGGACTATATGGCTACACCTTC; CDR3aa: CASSLSRDRGLYGYTF
abundance: NA; v_gene: TRBV7-9; d_gene: TRBD2; j_gene: TRBJ2-3; CDR3nt: TGTGCCAGCAGTAGGGGACTAGCCTCGGGAGATACGCAGTATTTT; CDR3aa: CASSRGLASGDTQYF
abundance: NA; v_gene: TRBV27; d_gene: NA; j_gene: TRBJ2-7; CDR3nt: TGTGCCAGCAGCGTCCCCGGGACTCATCCTTTC; CDR3aa: CASSVPGTHPF
abundance: NA; v_gene: TRBV9; d_gene: NA; j_gene: TRBJ1-3; CDR3nt: TGTGCCAGCAGCGTTCTGAGCTCTGGAAACACCATATATTTT; CDR3aa: CASSVLSSGNTIYF
abundance: NA; v_gene: TRBV6-5; d_gene: NA; j_gene: TRBJ2-1; CDR3nt: TGTGCCAGCAATCTCTGGGGCGGGAATGAGCAGTTCTTC; CDR3aa: CASNLWGGNEQFF
abundance: NA; v_gene: TRBV20-1; d_gene: NA; j_gene: TRBJ2-7; CDR3nt: TGCAGTGCTAGACTCGGCTACGAGCAGTACTTC; CDR3aa: CSARLGYEQYF
abundance: NA; v_gene: TRBV19; d_gene: NA; j_gene: TRBJ1-5; CDR3nt: TGTGCCAGTAGTACGACATTAACTAGCAATCAGCCCCAGCATTTT; CDR3aa: CASSTTLTSNQPQHF
abundance: NA; v_gene: TRBV5-1; d_gene: NA; j_gene: TRBJ2-3; CDR3nt: TGCGCCAGCAGATCGGTGGGGGGCCCAGATACGCAGTATTTT; CDR3aa: CASRSVGGPDTQYF
abundance: NA; v_gene: TRBV2; d_gene: NA; j_gene: TRBJ2-5; CDR3nt: TGTGCCAGCAGTGGTGGAGAGACCCAGTACTTC; CDR3aa: CASSGGETQYF
abundance: NA; v_gene: TRBV11-2; d_gene: TRBD2; j_gene: TRBJ2-3; CDR3nt: TGTGCCAGCAGCTTAATGCGGGAGTCCCCAGATACGCAGTATTTT; CDR3aa: CASSLMRESPDTQYF
abundance: NA; v_gene: TRBV14; d_gene: NA; j_gene: TRBJ2-2; CDR3nt: TGTGCCAGCCGAATTTCGGGTGCCGGGGAGCTGTTTTTT; CDR3aa: CASRISGAGELFF
abundance: NA; v_gene: TRBV5-4; d_gene: NA; j_gene: TRBJ1-1; CDR3nt: TGTGCCAGCAGCCAAATCGGGGGGGCGCGGACTGAAGCTTTCTTT; CDR3aa: CASSQIGGARTEAFF
abundance: NA; v_gene: TRBV7-9; d_gene: NA; j_gene: TRBJ2-1; CDR3nt: TGTGCCAGCAGCTCCCCATGGGGGAGCTCCTACAATGAGCAGTTCTTC; CDR3aa: CASSSPWGSSYNEQFF
abundance: NA; v_gene: TRBV19; d_gene: TRBD2; j_gene: TRBJ2-1; CDR3nt: TGTGCCAGTAGTACTGGACTAGCGAGTAATGAGCAGTTCTTC; CDR3aa: CASSTGLASNEQFF
abundance: NA; v_gene: TRBV7-2; d_gene: NA; j_gene: TRBJ2-3; CDR3nt: TGTGCCAGCAGCCCTCGTGGGGGACTCACAGATACGCAGTATTTT; CDR3aa: CASSPRGGLTDTQYF
abundance: NA; v_gene: TRBV10-1; d_gene: TRBD2; j_gene: TRBJ2-3; CDR3nt: TGCGCCAGCAGTGCAGCGGGGGGAGTTACAGATACGCAGTATTTT; CDR3aa: CASSAAGGVTDTQYF
abundance: NA; v_gene: TRBV5-4; d_gene: NA; j_gene: TRBJ1-5; CDR3nt: TGTGCCAGCAGTTTGGACGGCTACAATCAGCCCCAGCATTTT; CDR3aa: CASSLDGYNQPQHF
abundance: NA; v_gene: TRBV10-3; d_gene: NA; j_gene: TRBJ2-5; CDR3nt: TGTGCCATCAGTGAAAACCCCGGGTCACAAGAGACCCAGTACTTC; CDR3aa: CAISENPGSQETQYF
abundance: NA; v_gene: TRBV7-2; d_gene: NA; j_gene: TRBJ1-4; CDR3nt: TGTGCCAGCAGATTCGACGGTGCAACTAATGAAAAACTGTTTTTT; CDR3aa: CASRFDGATNEKLFF
abundance: NA; v_gene: TRBV27; d_gene: NA; j_gene: TRBJ1-6; CDR3nt: TGTGCCAGCAGCCGGGACCCCTATAATTCACCCCTCCACTTT; CDR3aa: CASSRDPYNSPLHF
abundance: NA; v_gene: TRBV18; d_gene: TRBD2; j_gene: TRBJ2-1; CDR3nt: TGTGCCAGCCGCGAGACGGGAGGGAGCTCCTACAATGAGCAGTTCTTC; CDR3aa: CASRETGGSSYNEQFF
abundance: NA; v_gene: TRBV2; d_gene: NA; j_gene: TRBJ2-5; CDR3nt: TGTGCCAGCATTGGCAGGGGCCAAGAGACCCAGTACTTC; CDR3aa: CASIGRGQETQYF
abundance: once; v_gene: TRBV7-2; d_gene: NA; j_gene: TRBJ1-1; CDR3nt: TGTGCCAGCAGCTTATCCCTCCGGGGGAGGAACACTGAAGCTTTCTTT; CDR3aa: CASSLSLRGRNTEAFF
abundance: NA; v_gene: TRBV4-3; d_gene: TRBD2; j_gene: TRBJ2-3; CDR3nt: TGCGCCAGCAGCCAAGATTGGCGGGGGACTAGCGGTTACACAGATACGCAGTATTTT; CDR3aa: CASSQDWRGTSGYTDTQYF
abundance: few; v_gene: TRBV30; d_gene: NA; j_gene: TRBJ2-5; CDR3nt: TGTGCCTGGAGGGGGGAAGAGACCCAGTACTTC; CDR3aa: CAWRGEETQYF
abundance: NA; v_gene: TRBV30; d_gene: NA; j_gene: TRBJ2-2; CDR3nt: TGTGCCTGGAGGGGGGGGGCACGGACCGGGGAGCTGTTTTTT; CDR3aa: CAWRGGARTGELFF
abundance: NA; v_gene: TRBV30; d_gene: NA; j_gene: TRBJ1-4; CDR3nt: TGTGCCTGGAGTGTAGAGGGCGCGGGAAAACTGTTTTTT; CDR3aa: CAWSVEGAGKLFF
abundance: NA; v_gene: TRBV2; d_gene: NA; j_gene: TRBJ2-7; CDR3nt: TGTGCCAGCAGTATCGCGGAGTTCGGGGGGCGCAACGGGCAGTACTTC; CDR3aa: CASSIAEFGGRNGQYF
abundance: NA; v_gene: TRBV27; d_gene: NA; j_gene: TRBJ2-1; CDR3nt: TGTGCCAGCAGTTTTAGTAATGAGCAGTTCTTC; CDR3aa: CASSFSNEQFF
abundance: NA; v_gene: TRBV20-1; d_gene: TRBD1; j_gene: TRBJ1-2; CDR3nt: TGCAGTGCTACCCAGACAGGGGTGTACACCTTC; CDR3aa: CSATQTGVYTF
abundance: NA; v_gene: TRBV11-2; d_gene: NA; j_gene: TRBJ2-3; CDR3nt: TGTGCCAGCAGCTTAGGGGCTAAGGGAACAGATACGCAGTATTTT; CDR3aa: CASSLGAKGTDTQYF
abundance: few; v_gene: TRBV18; d_gene: TRBD1; j_gene: TRBJ1-1; CDR3nt: TGTGCCAGCTCAGCTAACAGGGGTCCCATGAACACTGAAGCTTTCTTT; CDR3aa: CASSANRGPMNTEAFF
abundance: NA; v_gene: TRBV10-3; d_gene: TRBD1; j_gene: TRBJ1-1; CDR3nt: TGTGCCATCCGAGACAGGGAGGGGAACACTGAAGCTTTCTTT; CDR3aa: CAIRDREGNTEAFF
abundance: NA; v_gene: TRBV18; d_gene: NA; j_gene: TRBJ2-5; CDR3nt: TGTGCCAGCTCACCACCGGCTGAGGAGACCCAGTACTTC; CDR3aa: CASSPPAEETQYF
abundance: NA; v_gene: TRBV19; d_gene: NA; j_gene: TRBJ1-4; CDR3nt: TGTGCCAGTAGTTTCAGTGCTAATGAAAAACTGTTTTTT; CDR3aa: CASSFSANEKLFF
abundance: NA; v_gene: TRBV28; d_gene: NA; j_gene: TRBJ1-5; CDR3nt: TGTGCCAGCACCAAGGGGGGGTATAGCAATCAGCCCCAGCATTTT; CDR3aa: CASTKGGYSNQPQHF
abundance: few; v_gene: TRBV5-1; d_gene: TRBD1; j_gene: TRBJ1-1; CDR3nt: TGCGCCAGCAGCTCGACAGGGTCCACTGAAGCTTTCTTT; CDR3aa: CASSSTGSTEAFF